This T cell receptor beta chain stems from a study of immune evolution from preneoplasia to lung adenocarcinoma. CDR1 is MNHEY and CDR2 is SMNVEV in the germline V gene (reference sequence). V lost 2 bases and J 2 bases, leaving 13 bases between the germline ends. The CDR3 covers 15 residues. Libraries were prepared by immunoSEQ multiplex PCR; TCRdb keeps only in-frame clonotypes and omits some of them. The data hold 35,000 or so clones, with under 85% observed a single time. V usage is TRBV27 and J usage is TRBJ2-7, with D possibly being TRBD1 or TRBD2 (5 bases each). The TCR comes from a person between 55 and 69 years old with lung adenocarcinoma. Source material: FFPE invasive lung adenocarcinoma tissue. The CDR3 coding sequence is TGTGCCAGCAGTTTACTACCGGGACCTACCTACGAGCAGTACTTC. Translating gives CASSLLPGPTYEQYF.